This T cell receptor beta chain was identified in a study of blood T cells in healthy people across ages. This clonotype has more than one count but fewer than ten. From germline, CDR1 is MNHEY and CDR2 SMNVEV (reference sequence). V dropped 5 bases and J dropped 4; count of bases not matched to a gene: 8. The CDR3 spans 16 residues. A J-beta primer mix and a sample-barcoded 5' primer were used in a second PCR of roughly 6 to 11 cycles. TCRdb re-derived calls from the 5' RACE reads in MiXCR, one entry per CDR3 protein. The sample has about 1,600,000 distinct CDR3 sequences; 42% are singletons. V gene TRBV27 combines with J gene TRBJ2-1; 10 bases map to TRBD1. Sequenced: blood. The sequence was obtained from a woman younger than 35 in good health. In DNA, the CDR3 is TGTGCCAGCAGTCCGCCGGGACAGGGGCAGTACAATGAGCAGTTCTTC. It specifies CASSPPGQGQYNEQFF.